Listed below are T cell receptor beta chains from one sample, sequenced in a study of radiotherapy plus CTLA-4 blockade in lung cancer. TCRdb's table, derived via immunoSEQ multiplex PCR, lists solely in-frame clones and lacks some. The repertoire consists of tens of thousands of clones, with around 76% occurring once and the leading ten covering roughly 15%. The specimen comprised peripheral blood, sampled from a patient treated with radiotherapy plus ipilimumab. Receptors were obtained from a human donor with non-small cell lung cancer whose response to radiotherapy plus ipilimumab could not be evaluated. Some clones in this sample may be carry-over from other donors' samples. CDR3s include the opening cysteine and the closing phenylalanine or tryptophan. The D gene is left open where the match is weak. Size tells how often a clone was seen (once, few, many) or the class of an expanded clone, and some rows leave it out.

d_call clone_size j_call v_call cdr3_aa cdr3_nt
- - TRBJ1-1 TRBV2 CASSKGDTEAFF TGTGCCAGCTCAAAGGGGGACACTGAAGCTTTCTTT
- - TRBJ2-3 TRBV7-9 CASSPRGVSTDTQYF TGTGCCAGCAGCCCCCGGGGTGTTAGCACAGATACGCAGTATTTT
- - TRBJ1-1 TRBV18 CASSPIDTEAFF TGTGCCAGCTCACCAATAGACACTGAAGCTTTCTTT
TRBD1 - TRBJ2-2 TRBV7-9 CASSLEWTGKGTGELFF TGTGCCAGCAGCTTAGAGTGGACAGGGAAAGGCACCGGGGAGCTGTTTTTT
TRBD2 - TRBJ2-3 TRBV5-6 CASSLELAGGFSTDTQYF TGTGCCAGCAGCTTGGAATTAGCGGGGGGGTTTAGCACAGATACGCAGTATTTT
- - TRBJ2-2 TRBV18 CASDKGARAGELFF TGTGCCAGCGATAAAGGGGCAAGGGCCGGGGAGCTGTTTTTT
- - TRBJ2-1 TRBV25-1 CASSELSGSGNEQFF TGTGCCAGCAGTGAGTTGTCAGGGTCAGGCAATGAGCAGTTCTTC
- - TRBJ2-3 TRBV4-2 CASSQGTGQGITDTQYF TGTGCCAGCAGCCAAGGAACGGGGCAGGGGATCACAGATACGCAGTATTTT
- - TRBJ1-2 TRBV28 CASSSLTGPPYGYTF TGTGCCAGCAGTTCCCTCACAGGGCCTCCCTATGGCTACACCTTC
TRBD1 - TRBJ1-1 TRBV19 CASSSLGQGITEAFF TGTGCCAGTAGTAGTTTAGGACAGGGTATAACTGAAGCTTTCTTT
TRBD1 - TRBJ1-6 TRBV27 CASSPYQTGSSYNSPLHF TGTGCCAGCAGTCCGTACCAGACAGGGAGCTCCTATAATTCACCCCTCCACTTT
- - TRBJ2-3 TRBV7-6 CASSDQRDFYTDTQYF TGTGCCAGCAGCGACCAAAGGGACTTCTACACAGATACGCAGTATTTT
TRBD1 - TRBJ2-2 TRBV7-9 CASSLWQGANAGELFF TGTGCCAGCAGCTTATGGCAGGGGGCGAACGCCGGGGAGCTGTTTTTT
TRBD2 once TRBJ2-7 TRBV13 CASSPGLAGGPGEQYF TGTGCCAGCAGCCCTGGACTAGCGGGGGGGCCGGGCGAGCAGTACTTC
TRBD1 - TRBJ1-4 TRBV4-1 CASSQEPQGGYNEKLFF TGCGCCAGCAGCCAAGAACCCCAGGGGGGTTATAATGAAAAACTGTTTTTT